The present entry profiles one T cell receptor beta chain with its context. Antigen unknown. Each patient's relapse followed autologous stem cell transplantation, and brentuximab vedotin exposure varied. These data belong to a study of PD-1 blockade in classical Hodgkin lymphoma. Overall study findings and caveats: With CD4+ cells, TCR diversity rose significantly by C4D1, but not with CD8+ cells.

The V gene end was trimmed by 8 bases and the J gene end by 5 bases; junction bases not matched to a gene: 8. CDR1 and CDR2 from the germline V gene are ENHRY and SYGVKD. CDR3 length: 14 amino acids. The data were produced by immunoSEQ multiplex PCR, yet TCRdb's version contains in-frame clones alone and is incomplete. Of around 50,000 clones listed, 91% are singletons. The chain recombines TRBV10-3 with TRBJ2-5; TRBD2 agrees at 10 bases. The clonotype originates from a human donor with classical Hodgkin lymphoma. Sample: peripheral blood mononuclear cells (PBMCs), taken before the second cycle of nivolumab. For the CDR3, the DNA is TGTGCCATCCGGAGCGGGGGGGCTGGGGAGACCCAGTACTTC. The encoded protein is CAIRSGGAGETQYF.